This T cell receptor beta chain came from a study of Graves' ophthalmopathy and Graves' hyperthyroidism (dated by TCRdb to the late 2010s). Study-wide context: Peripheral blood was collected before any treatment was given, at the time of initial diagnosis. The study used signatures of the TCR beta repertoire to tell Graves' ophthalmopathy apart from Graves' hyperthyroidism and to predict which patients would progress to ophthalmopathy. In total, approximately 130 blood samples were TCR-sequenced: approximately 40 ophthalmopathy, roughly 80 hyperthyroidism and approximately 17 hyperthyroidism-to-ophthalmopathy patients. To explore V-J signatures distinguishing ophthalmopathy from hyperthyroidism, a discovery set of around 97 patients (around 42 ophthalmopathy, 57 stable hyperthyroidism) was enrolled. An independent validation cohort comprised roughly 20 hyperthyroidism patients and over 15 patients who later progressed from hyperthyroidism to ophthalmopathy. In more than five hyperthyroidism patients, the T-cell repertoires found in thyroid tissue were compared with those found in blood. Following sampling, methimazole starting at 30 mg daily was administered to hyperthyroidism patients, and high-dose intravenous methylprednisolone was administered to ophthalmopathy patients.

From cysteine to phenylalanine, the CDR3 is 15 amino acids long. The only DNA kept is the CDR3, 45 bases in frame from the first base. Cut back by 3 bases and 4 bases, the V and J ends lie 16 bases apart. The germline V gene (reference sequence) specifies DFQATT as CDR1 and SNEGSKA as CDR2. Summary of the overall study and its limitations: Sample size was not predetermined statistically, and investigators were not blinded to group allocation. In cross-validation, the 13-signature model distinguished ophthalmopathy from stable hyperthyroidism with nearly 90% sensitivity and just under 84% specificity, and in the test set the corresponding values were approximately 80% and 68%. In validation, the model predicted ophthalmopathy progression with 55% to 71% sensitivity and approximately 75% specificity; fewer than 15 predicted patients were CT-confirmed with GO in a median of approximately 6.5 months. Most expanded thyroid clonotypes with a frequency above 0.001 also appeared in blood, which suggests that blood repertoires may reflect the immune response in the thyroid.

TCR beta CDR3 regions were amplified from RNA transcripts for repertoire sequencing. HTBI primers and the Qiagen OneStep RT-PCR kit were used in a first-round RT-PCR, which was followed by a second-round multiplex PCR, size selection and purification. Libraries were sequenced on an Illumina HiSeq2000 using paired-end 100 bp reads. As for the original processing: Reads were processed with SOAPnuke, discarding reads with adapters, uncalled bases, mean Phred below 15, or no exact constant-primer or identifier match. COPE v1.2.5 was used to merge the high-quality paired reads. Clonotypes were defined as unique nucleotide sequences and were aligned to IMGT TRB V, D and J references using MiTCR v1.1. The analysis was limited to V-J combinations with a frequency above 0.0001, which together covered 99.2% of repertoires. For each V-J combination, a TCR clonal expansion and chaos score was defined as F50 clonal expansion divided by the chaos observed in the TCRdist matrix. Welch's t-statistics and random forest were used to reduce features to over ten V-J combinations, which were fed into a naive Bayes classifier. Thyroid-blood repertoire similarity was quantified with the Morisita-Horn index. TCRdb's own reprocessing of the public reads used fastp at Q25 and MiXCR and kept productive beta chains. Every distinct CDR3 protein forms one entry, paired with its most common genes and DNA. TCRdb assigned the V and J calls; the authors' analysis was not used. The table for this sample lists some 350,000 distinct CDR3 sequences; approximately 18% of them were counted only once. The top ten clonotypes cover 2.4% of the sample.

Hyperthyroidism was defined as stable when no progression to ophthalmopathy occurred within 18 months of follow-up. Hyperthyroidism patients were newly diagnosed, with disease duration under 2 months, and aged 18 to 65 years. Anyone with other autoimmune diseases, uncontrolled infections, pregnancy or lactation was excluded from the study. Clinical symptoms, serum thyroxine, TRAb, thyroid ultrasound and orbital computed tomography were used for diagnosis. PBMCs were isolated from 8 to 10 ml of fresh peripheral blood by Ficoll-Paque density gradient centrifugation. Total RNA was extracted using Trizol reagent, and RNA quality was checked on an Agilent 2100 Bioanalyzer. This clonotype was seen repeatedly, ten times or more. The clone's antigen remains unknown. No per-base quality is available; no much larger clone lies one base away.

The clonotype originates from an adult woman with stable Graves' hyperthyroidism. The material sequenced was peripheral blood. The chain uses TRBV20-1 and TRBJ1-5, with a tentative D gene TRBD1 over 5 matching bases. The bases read TGCAGTGCTAGTGCCCCGGGACGGACTAATCAGCCCCAGCATTTT. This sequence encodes CSASAPGRTNQPQHF.